This is a list of T cell receptor beta chains from one sample in a study of blood T cell repertoires in COVID-19. Some clones are missing from TCRdb's copy, which holds only in-frame ones; the method was immunoSEQ multiplex PCR. The data show 85,000 to 110,000 clones, with about 88% seen just once and roughly 6.2% held by the top ten. Material for sequencing was peripheral blood. These receptors were collected from a human donor in a cohort sampled during active COVID-19. Each CDR3 is given with its conserved first and last residue. A D gene is named only where the DNA matches it firmly. The size entry is marked missing in some rows and otherwise reads once, few, many or a size class.

>TRBD1|TRBV4-1|.|TRBJ2-3
CASSHVRQGGTDTQYF
TGCGCCAGCAGCCACGTGAGGCAGGGGGGCACAGATACGCAGTATTTT
>.|TRBV5-1|.|TRBJ1-4
CASSLARGGTDEKLFF
TGCGCCAGCAGCTTGGCGAGAGGCGGGACGGATGAAAAACTGTTTTTT
>.|TRBV6-5|once|TRBJ2-5
CASIGVEETQYF
TGTGCCAGCATAGGGGTTGAAGAGACCCAGTACTTC
>TRBD1|TRBV7-6|once|TRBJ2-2
CASKGEGVGTDTGELFF
TGTGCCAGCAAGGGGGAAGGGGTCGGGACAGACACCGGGGAGCTGTTTTTT
>.|TRBV5-4|.|TRBJ2-5
CASSPSAERVKETQYF
TGTGCCAGCAGCCCATCAGCTGAGCGGGTCAAAGAGACCCAGTACTTC
>.|TRBV28|.|TRBJ2-1
CASSLIAVAYNEQFF
TGTGCCAGCAGTTTAATCGCGGTGGCCTACAATGAGCAGTTCTTC
>TRBD2|TRBV7-2|.|TRBJ2-7
CASSVGTRAYEQYF
TGTGCCAGCAGCGTAGGGACTAGGGCCTACGAGCAGTACTTC
>.|TRBV2|.|TRBJ2-5
CASASWGGAEETQYF
TGTGCCAGCGCAAGTTGGGGGGGCGCAGAAGAGACCCAGTACTTC
>.|TRBV15|.|TRBJ2-1
CATSRQTYNEQFF
TGTGCCACCAGCAGGCAGACCTACAATGAGCAGTTCTTC
>.|TRBV6-6|.|TRBJ2-2
CASSYSSTANTGELFF
TGTGCCAGCAGTTATTCGTCGACAGCGAACACCGGGGAGCTGTTTTTT
>TRBD1|TRBV7-8|once|TRBJ1-1
CASSLSQGGMNTEAFF
TGTGCCAGCAGCTTATCACAAGGGGGCATGAACACTGAAGCTTTCTTT
>TRBD2|TRBV20-1|.|TRBJ2-1
CSASRLAGGSYNEQFF
TGCAGTGCTAGTAGACTAGCGGGGGGCTCCTACAATGAGCAGTTCTTC
>TRBD2|TRBV2|.|TRBJ2-1
CASSALRASGSSYNEQFF
TGTGCCAGCAGTGCCCTTCGTGCTAGCGGGAGCTCCTACAATGAGCAGTTCTTC
>.|TRBV10-2|.|TRBJ2-5
CASSIPDPMVAPWDQETQYF
TGCGCCAGCAGTATCCCTGACCCAATGGTAGCCCCTTGGGACCAAGAGACCCAGTACTTC
>.|TRBV21-1|.|TRBJ1-2
CASSGASGYTYGYTF
TGTGCCAGCAGCGGGGCCTCGGGTTACACCTATGGCTACACCTTC
>TRBD1|TRBV29-1|.|TRBJ1-3
CSVGTGTGNTIYF
TGCAGCGTTGGGACAGGAACTGGAAACACCATATATTTT